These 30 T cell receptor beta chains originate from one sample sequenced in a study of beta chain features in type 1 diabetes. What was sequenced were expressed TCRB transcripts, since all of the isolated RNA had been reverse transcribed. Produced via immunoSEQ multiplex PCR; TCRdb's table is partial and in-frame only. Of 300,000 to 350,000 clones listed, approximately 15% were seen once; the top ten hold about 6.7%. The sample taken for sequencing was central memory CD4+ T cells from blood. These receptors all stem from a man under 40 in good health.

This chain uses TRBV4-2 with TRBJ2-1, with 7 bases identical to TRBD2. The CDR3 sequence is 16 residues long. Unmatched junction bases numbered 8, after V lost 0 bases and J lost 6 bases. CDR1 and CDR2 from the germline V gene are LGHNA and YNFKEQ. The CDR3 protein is CASSQDSGRRFNEQFF. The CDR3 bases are TGTGCCAGCAGCCAAGACTCCGGGAGGCGATTCAATGAGCAGTTCTTC.

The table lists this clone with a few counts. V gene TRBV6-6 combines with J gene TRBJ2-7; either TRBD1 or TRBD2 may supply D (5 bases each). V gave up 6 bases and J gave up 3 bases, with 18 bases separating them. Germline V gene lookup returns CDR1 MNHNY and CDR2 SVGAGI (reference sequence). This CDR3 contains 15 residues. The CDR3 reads CASSRVGTGDYEQYF. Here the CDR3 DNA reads TGTGCCAGCAGCAGGGTCGGGACCGGCGACTACGAGCAGTACTTC.

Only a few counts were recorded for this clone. CDR3 residues: CASSQEHGSGGQFF. The CDR3 DNA sequence: TGTGCCAGCAGCCAAGAACACGGATCCGGGGGGCAGTTCTTC. This chain connects TRBV5-4 to TRBJ2-1; a possible D gene is TRBD2 (6 bases). Trimming left V 4 bases short and J 12 bases short, with 20 bases between. The germline gives CDR1 SGHNT, CDR2 YYREEE (reference sequence). The CDR3 runs 14 residues.

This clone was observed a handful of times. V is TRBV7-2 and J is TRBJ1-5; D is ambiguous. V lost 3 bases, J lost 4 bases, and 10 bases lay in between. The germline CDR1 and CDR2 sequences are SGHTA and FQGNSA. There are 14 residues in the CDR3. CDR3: CASSLKGNNQPQHF. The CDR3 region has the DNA TGTGCCAGCAGCTTGAAGGGAAATAATCAGCCCCAGCATTTT.

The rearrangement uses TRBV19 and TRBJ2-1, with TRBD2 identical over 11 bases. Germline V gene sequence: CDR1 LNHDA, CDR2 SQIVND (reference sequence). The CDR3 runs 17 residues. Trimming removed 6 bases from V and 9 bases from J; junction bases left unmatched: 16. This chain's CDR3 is CASRRSLAGGPKGEQFF. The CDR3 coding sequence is TGTGCCAGTAGGAGAAGCTTAGCGGGGGGGCCAAAGGGTGAGCAGTTCTTC.

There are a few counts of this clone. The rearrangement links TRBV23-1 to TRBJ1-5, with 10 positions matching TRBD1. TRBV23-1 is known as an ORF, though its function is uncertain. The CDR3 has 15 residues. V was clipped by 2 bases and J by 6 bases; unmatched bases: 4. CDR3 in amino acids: CASSQGQGVLQPQHF. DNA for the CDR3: TGCGCCAGCAGTCAAGGACAGGGGGTACTTCAGCCCCAGCATTTT.

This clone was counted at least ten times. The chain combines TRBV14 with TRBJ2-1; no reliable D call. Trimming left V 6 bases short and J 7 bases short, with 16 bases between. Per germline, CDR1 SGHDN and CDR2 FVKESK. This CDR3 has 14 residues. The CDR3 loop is CASSRPDPRNEQFF. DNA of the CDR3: TGTGCCAGCAGTCGCCCGGACCCCCGAAATGAGCAGTTCTTC.

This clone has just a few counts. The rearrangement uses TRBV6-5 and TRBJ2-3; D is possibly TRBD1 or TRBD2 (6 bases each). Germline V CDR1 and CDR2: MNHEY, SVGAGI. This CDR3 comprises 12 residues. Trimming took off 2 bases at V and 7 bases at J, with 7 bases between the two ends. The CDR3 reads CASSYGGHTQYF. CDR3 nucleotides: TGTGCCAGCAGTTACGGGGGGCATACGCAGTATTTT.

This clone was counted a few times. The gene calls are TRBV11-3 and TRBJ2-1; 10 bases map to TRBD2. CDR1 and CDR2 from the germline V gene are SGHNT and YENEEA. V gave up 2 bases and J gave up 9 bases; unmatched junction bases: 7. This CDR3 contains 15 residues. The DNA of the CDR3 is TGTGCCAGCAGCTTATTCCAGCGGGAGGGCCTTGAGCAGTTCTTC. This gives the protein CASSLFQREGLEQFF.

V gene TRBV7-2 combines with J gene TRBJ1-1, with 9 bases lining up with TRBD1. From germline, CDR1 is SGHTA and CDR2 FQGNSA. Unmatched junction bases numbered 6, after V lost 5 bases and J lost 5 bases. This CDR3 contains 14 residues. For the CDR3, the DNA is TGTGCCAGCAGCCGCGGGACAGGGATTACTGAAGCTTTCTTT. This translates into CASSRGTGITEAFF.

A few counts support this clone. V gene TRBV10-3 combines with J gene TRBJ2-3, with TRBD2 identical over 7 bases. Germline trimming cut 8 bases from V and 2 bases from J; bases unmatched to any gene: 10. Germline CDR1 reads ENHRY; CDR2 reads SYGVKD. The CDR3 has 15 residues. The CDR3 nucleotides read TGTGCCATCCAATCTAGCGGCTCTCACACAGATACGCAGTATTTT. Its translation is CAIQSSGSHTDTQYF.

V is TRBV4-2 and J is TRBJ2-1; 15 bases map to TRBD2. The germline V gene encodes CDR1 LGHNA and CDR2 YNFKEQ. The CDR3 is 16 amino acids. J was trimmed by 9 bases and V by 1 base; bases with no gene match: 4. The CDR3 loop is CASSQGAGLAGGEQFF. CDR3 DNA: TGTGCCAGCAGCCAAGGAGCGGGACTAGCGGGAGGTGAGCAGTTCTTC.

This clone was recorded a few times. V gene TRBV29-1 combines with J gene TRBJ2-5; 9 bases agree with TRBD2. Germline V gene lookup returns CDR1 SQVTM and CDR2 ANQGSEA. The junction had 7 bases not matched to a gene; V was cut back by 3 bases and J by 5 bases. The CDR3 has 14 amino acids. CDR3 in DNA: TGCAGCGTTGATCTGACTAGCGGAGGGGAGACCCAGTACTTC. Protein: CSVDLTSGGETQYF.

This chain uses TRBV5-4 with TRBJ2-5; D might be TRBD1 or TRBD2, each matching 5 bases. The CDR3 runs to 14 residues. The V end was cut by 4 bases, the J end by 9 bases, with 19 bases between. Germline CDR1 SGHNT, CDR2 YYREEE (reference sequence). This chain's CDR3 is CASSMERVEGAQYF. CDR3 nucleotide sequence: TGTGCCAGCAGCATGGAGAGGGTCGAAGGGGCCCAGTACTTC.

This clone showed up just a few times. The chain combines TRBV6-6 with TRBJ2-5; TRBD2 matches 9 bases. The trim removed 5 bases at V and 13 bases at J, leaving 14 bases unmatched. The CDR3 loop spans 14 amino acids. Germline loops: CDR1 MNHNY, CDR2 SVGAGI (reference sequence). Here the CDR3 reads CASSLSGGLVRGYF. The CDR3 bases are TGTGCCAGCAGTCTTAGCGGGGGCCTGGTACGTGGGTACTTC.

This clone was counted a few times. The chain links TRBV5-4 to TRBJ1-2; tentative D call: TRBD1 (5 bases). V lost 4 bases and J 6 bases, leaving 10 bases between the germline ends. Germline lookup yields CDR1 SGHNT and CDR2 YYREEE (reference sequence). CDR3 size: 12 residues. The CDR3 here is CASSQDTHGYTF. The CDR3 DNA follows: TGTGCCAGCAGCCAGGACACCCATGGCTACACCTTC.

The CDR3 here is CATALRMPGANVLTF. The CDR3 DNA reads as TGTGCCACCGCGCTGAGGATGCCTGGGGCCAACGTCCTGACTTTC. The rearrangement uses TRBV19 and TRBJ2-6; D call uncertain. Between the trimmed V and J ends, which lost 10 bases and 2 bases, there was a span of 15 bases. CDR3 length equals 15 residues. CDR1 is LNHDA and CDR2 is SQIVND in the germline V gene (reference sequence).

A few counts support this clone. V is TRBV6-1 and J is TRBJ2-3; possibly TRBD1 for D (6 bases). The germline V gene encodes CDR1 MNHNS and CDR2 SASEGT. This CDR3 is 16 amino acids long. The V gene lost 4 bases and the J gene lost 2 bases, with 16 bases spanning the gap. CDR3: CASSAPRTALTDTQYF. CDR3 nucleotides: TGTGCCAGCAGTGCACCACGGACAGCTCTCACAGATACGCAGTATTTT.

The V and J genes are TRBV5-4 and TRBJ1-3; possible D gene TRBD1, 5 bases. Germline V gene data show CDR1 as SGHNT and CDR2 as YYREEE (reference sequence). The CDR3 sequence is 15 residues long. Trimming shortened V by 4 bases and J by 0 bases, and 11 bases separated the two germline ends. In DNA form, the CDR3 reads TGTGCCAGCAGCCGGGGGGTCGGCTCTGGAAACACCATATATTTT. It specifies CASSRGVGSGNTIYF. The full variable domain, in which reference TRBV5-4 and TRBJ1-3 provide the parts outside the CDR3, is ETGVTQSPTHLIKTRGQQVTLRCSSQSGHNTVSWYQQALGQGPQFIFQYYREEENGRGNFPPRFSGLQFPNYSSELNVNALELDDSALYLCASSRGVGSGNTIYFGEGSWLTVV.

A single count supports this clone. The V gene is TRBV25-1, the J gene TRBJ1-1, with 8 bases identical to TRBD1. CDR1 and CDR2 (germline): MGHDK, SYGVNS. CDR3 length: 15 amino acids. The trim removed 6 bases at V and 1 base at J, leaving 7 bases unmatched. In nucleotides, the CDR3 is TGTGCCAGCAGACGAACAGGGGGTCGGAACACTGAAGCTTTCTTT. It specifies CASRRTGGRNTEAFF.

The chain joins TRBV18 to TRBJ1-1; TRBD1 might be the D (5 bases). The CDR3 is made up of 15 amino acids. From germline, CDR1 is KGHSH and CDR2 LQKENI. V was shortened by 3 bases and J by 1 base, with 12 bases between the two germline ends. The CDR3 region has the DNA TGTGCCAGCTCACCGTACCGGGACGGGAACACTGAAGCTTTCTTT. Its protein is CASSPYRDGNTEAFF.

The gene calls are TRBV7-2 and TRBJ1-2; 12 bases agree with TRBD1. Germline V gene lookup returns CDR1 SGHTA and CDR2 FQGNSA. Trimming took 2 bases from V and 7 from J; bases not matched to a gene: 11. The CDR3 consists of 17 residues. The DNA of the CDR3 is TGTGCCAGCAGCTTACCCCCAGCGGGACAGGGGGCCATTGGCTACACCTTC. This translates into CASSLPPAGQGAIGYTF.

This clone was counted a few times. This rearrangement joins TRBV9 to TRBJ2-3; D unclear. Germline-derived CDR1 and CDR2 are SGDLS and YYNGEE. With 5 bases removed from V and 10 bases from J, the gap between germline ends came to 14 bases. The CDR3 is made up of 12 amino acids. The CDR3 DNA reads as TGTGCCAGCAGTGAATCGGCGAAACCGCAGTATTTT. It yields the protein CASSESAKPQYF.

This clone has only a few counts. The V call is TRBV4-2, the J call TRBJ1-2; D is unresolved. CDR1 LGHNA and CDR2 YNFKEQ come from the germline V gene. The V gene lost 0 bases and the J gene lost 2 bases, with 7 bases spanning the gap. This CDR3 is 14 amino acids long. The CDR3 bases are TGTGCCAGCAGCCAAGAGGGAGTGAACTATGGCTACACCTTC. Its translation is CASSQEGVNYGYTF.

CDR3 bases: TGTGCCAGCAGCTTGAACCGTGACGCAGATACGCAGTATTTT. Protein product: CASSLNRDADTQYF. The chain is built from TRBV7-2 and TRBJ2-3; D gene ambiguous. Germline V gives CDR1 SGHTA, CDR2 FQGNSA. The CDR3 has 14 residues. V lost 3 bases and J lost 4, with 11 bases in between.

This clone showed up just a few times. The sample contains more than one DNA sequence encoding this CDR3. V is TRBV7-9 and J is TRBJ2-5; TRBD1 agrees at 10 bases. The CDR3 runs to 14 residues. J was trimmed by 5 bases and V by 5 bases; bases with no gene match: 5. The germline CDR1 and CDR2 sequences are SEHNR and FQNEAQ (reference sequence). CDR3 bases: TGTGCCAGCAGCCAGGGACAGGGGCGGGAGACCCAGTACTTC. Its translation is CASSQGQGRETQYF.

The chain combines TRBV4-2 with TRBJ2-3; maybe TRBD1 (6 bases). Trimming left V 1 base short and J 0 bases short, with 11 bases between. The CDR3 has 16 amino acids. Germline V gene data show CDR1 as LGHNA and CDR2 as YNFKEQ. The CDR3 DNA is TGTGCCAGCAGCCAAGCAATACAGGGCAGCACAGATACGCAGTATTTT. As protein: CASSQAIQGSTDTQYF.

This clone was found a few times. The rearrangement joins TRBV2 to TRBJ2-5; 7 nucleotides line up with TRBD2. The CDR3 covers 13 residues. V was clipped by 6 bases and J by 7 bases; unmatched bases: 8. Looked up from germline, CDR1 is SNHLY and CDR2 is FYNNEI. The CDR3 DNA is TGTGCCAGCAGCGGGCGGGAGTCCGGGACCCAGTACTTC. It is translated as CASSGRESGTQYF.

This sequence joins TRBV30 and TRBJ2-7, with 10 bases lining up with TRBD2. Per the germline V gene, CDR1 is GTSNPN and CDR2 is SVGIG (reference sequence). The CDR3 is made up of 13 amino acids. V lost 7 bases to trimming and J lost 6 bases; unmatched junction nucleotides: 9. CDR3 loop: CASEREGLSEQYV. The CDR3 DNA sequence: TGTGCCTCCGAGCGGGAGGGCCTTTCCGAGCAGTACGTC.

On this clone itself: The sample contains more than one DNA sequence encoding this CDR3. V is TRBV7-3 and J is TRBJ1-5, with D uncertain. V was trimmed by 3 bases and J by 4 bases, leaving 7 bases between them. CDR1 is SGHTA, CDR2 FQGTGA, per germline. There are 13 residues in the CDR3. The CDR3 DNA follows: TGTGCCAGCAGCTTGACGGGAAATCAGCCCCAGCATTTT. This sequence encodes CASSLTGNQPQHF.